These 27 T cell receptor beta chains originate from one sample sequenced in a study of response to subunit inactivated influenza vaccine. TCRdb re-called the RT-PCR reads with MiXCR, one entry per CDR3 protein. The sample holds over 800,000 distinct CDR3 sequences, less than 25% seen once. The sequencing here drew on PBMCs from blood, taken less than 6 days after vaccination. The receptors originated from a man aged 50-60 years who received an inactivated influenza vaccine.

The CDR3 DNA reads TGTGCCAGCAGCCCGGGGACTAGCGCCCTCAATGAGCAGTTCTTC. This gives the protein CASSPGTSALNEQFF. The rearrangement uses TRBV11-2 and TRBJ2-1; TRBD2 agrees at 10 bases. CDR1 and CDR2 (germline): SGHAT, FQNNGV. J was trimmed by 6 bases and V by 5 bases; bases with no gene match: 7. The CDR3 is made up of 15 amino acids.

The CDR3 here is CATTSGGGEQYF. The CDR3, as DNA: TGTGCCACCACCTCGGGAGGGGGCGAGCAGTACTTC. V and J are TRBV15 and TRBJ2-7; TRBD2 aligns across 8 bases. The junction had 5 bases not matched to a gene; V was cut back by 7 bases and J by 6 bases. Per germline, CDR1 LNHNV and CDR2 YYDKDF (reference sequence). The CDR3 extends over 12 amino acids.

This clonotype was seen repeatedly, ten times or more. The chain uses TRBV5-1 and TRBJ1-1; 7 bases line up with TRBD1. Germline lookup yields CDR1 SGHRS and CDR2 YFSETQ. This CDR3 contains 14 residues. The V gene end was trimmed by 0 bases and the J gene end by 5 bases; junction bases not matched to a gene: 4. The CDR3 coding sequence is TGCGCCAGCAGCTTGGATGCAGGGGGGACTGAAGCTTTCTTT. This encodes CASSLDAGGTEAFF.

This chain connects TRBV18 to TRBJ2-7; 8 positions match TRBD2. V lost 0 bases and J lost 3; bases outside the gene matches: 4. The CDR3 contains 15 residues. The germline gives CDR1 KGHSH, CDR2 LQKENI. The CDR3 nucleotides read TGTGCCAGCTCACCACCTAGCGGGGCTGGCTACGAGCAGTACTTC. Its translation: CASSPPSGAGYEQYF.

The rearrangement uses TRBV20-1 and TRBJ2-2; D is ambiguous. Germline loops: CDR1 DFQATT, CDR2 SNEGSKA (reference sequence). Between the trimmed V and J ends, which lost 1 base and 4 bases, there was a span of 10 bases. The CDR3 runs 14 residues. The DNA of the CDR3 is TGCAGTGCTAGAGGGCTCTCGCGCACCGGGGAGCTGTTTTTT. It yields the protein CSARGLSRTGELFF.

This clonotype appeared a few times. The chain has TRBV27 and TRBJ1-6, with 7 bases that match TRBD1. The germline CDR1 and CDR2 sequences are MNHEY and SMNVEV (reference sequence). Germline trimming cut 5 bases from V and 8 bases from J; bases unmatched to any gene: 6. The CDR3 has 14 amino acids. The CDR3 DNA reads TGTGCCAGCAGTACCACAGGGGAGTATTCACCCCTCCACTTT. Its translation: CASSTTGEYSPLHF.

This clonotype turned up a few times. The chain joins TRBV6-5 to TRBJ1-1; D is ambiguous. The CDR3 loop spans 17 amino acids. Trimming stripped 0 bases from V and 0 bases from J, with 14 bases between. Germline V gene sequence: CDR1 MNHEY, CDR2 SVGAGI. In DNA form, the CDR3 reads TGTGCCAGCAGTTACTCGTCTGTTGGGATCATGAACACTGAAGCTTTCTTT. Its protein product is CASSYSSVGIMNTEAFF.

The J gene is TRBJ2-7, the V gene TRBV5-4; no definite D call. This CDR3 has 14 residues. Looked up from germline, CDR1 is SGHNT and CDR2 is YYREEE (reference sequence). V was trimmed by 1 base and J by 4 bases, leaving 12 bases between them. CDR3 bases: TGTGCCAGCAGCTTGCCAGGAGATTTATACGAGCAGTACTTC. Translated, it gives CASSLPGDLYEQYF.

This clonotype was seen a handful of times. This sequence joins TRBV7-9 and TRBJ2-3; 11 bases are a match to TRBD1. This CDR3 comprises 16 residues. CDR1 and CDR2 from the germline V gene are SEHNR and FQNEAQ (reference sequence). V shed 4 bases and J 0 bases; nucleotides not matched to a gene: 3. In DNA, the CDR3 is TGTGCCAGCAGCTCAGGACAGGGGGCAAGCACAGATACGCAGTATTTT. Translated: CASSSGQGASTDTQYF.

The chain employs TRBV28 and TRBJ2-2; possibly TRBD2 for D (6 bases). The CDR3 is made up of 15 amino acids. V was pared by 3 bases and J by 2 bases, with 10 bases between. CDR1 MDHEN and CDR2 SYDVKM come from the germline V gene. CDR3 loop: CASSFGGINTGELFF. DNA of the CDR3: TGTGCCAGCAGTTTTGGGGGGATAAACACCGGGGAGCTGTTTTTT.

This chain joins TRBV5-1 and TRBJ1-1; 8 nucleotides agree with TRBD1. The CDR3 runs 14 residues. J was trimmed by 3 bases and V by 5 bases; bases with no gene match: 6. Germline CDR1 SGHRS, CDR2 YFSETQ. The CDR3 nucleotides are TGCGCCAGCAGAGGACAGGGAATGGACACTGAAGCTTTCTTT. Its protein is CASRGQGMDTEAFF.

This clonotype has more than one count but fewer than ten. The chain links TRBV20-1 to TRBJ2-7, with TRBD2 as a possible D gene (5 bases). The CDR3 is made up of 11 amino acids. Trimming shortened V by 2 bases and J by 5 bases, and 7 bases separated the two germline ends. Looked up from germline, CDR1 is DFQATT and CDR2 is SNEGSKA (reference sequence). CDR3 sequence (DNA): TGCAGTGCTAGACGGGATCACGAGCAGTACTTC. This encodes CSARRDHEQYF.

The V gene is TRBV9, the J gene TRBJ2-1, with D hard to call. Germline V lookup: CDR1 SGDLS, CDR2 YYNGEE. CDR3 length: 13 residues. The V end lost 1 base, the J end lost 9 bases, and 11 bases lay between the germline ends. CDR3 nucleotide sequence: TGTGCCAGCAGCGTATCCCCAACCGGTGAGCAGTTCTTC. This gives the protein CASSVSPTGEQFF. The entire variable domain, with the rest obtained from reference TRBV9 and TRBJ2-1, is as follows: DSGVTQTPKHLITATGQRVTLRCSPRSGDLSVYWYQQSLDQGLQFLIQYYNGEERAKGNILERFSAQQFPDLHSELNLSSLELGDSALYFCASSVSPTGEQFFGPGTRLTVL.

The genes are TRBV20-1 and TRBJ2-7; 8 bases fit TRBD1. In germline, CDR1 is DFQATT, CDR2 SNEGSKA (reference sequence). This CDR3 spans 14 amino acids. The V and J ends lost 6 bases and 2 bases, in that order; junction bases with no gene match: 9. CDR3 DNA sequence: TGCAGTGCCACGACAGGGGATTACCCCTACGAGCAGTACTTC. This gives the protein CSATTGDYPYEQYF.

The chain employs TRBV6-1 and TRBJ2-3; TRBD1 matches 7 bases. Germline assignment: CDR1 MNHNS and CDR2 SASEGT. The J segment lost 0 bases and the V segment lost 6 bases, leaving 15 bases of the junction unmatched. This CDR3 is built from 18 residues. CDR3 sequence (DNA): TGTGCCAGCAGCAAAGCCGCCCACAACAGGGGAAGCACAGATACGCAGTATTTT. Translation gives CASSKAAHNRGSTDTQYF.

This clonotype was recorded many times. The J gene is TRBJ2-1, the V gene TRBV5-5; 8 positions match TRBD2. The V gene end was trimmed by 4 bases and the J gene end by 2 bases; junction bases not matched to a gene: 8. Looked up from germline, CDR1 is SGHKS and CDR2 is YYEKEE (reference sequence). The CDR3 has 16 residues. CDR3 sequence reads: CASSPAGLVTYNEQFF. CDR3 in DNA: TGTGCCAGCAGCCCCGCGGGACTAGTAACCTACAATGAGCAGTTCTTC.

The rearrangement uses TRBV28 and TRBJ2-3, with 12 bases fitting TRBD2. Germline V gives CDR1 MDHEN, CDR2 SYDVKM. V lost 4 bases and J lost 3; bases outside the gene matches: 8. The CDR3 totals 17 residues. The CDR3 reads CASSSPSGGAITDTQYF. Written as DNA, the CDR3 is TGTGCCAGCAGTTCCCCTAGCGGGGGGGCCATAACAGATACGCAGTATTTT.

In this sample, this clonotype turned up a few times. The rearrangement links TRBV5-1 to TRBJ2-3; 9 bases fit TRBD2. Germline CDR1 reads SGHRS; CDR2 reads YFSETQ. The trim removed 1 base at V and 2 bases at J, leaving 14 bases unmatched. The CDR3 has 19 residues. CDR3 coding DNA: TGCGCCAGCAGCTTGAGGGTAGCGGGGGCCTCCACTCTCACAGATACGCAGTATTTT. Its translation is CASSLRVAGASTLTDTQYF.

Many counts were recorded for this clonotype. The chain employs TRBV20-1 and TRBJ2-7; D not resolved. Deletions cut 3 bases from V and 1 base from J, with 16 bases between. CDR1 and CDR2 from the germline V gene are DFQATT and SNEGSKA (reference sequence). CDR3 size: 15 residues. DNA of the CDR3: TGCAGTGCTAGCCCCCGGATGAAGATATCCTACGAGCAGTACTTC. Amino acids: CSASPRMKISYEQYF.

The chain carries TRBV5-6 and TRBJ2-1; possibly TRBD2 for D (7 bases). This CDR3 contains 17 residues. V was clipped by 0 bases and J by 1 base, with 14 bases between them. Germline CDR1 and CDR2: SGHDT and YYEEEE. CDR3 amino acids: CASSLAPAGASYNEQFF. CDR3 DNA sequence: TGTGCCAGCAGCTTGGCACCCGCGGGGGCTTCCTACAATGAGCAGTTCTTC.

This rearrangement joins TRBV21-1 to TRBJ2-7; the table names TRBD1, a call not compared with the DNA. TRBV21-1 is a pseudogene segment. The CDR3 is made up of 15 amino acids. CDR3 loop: CASSSRDRGYYEQYF. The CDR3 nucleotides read TGTGCCAGCAGCTCCCGGGACAGGGGCTACTACGAGCAGTACTTC.

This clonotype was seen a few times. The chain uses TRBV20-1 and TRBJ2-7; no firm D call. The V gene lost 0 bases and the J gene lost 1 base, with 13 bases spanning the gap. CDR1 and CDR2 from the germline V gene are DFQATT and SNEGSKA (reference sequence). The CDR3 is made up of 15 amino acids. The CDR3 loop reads CSARERKSLSYEQYF. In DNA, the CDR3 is TGCAGTGCTAGAGAGAGGAAGTCCCTATCCTACGAGCAGTACTTC.

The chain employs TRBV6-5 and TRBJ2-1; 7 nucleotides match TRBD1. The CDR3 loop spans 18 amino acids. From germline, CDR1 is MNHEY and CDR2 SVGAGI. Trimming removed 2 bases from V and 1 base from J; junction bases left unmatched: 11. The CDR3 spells CASSYRLWGTASYNEQFF. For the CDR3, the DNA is TGTGCCAGCAGTTACCGCCTATGGGGGACAGCTTCCTACAATGAGCAGTTCTTC.

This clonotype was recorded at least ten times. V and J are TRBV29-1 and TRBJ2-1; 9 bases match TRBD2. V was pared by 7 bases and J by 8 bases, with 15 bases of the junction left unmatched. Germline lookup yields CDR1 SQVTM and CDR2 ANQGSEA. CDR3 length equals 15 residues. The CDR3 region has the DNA TGCAGCGCCGAACGTCGCGGGAGGGCCTGGGATGAGCAGTTCTTC. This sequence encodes CSAERRGRAWDEQFF.

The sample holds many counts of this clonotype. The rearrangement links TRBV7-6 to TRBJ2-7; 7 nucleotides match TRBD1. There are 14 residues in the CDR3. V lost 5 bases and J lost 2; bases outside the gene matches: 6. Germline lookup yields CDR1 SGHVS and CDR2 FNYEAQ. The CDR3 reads CASSRTGTAYEQYF. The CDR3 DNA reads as TGTGCCAGCAGCCGTACCGGGACAGCCTACGAGCAGTACTTC. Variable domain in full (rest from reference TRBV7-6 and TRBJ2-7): GAGVSQSPRYKVTKRGQDVALRCDPISGHVSLYWYRQALGQGPEFLTYFNYEAQQDKSGLPNDRFSAERPEGSISTLTIQRTEQRDSAMYRCASSRTGTAYEQYFGPGTRLTVT.

The chain's CDR3 is CASSFFGTGELFF. CDR3 nucleotides: TGTGCCAGCAGTTTTTTTGGAACCGGGGAGCTGTTTTTT. V gene TRBV12-3 or TRBV12-4 combines with J gene TRBJ2-2; D gene ambiguous. This CDR3 contains 13 residues. V lost 3 bases, J lost 5 bases, and 7 bases lay in between.

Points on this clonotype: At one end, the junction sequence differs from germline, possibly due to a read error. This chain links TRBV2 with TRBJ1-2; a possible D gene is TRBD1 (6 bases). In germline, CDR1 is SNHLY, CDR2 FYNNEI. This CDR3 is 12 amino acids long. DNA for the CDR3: TGTGCCAGCAGAGAAGACAGGTATGGCTACACCTTC. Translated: CASREDRYGYTF.